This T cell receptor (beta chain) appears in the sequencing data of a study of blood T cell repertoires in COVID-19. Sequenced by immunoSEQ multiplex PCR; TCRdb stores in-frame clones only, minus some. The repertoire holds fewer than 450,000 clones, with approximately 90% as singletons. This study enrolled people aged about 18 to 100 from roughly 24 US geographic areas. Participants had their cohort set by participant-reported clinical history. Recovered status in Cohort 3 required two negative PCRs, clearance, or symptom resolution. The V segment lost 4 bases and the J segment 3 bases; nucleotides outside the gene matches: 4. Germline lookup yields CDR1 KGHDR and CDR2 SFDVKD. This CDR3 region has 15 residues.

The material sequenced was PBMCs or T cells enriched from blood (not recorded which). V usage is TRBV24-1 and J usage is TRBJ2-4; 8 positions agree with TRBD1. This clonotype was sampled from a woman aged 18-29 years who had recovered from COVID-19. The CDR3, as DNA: TGTGCCACCAGTGACCCCGGGACAGGCAAAAACATTCAGTACTTC. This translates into CATSDPGTGKNIQYF.